A single TCR beta chain is shown here with its context. This specimen belongs to a study of T cells in Graves' hyperthyroidism and ophthalmopathy. The CDR3 contains 16 residues. J was trimmed by 6 bases and V by 5 bases; bases with no gene match: 10. Per germline, CDR1 WSHSY and CDR2 SAAADI. The investigators amplified TCR beta CDR3 regions from RNA transcripts. TCR CDR3 underwent first-round RT-PCR with the HTBI primer set. TCRdb passed the multiplex PCR reads through MiXCR, listing each CDR3 protein once. Of 500,000 to 800,000 distinct CDR3 sequences in the sample, approximately 42% were seen once. Specimen: peripheral blood or thyroid tissue (not recorded which). The V call is TRBV10-2, the J call TRBJ2-2; 9 bases are shared with TRBD1. The source is an adult man with Graves' disease, either hyperthyroidism or ophthalmopathy (not recorded which). The CDR3 loop is CASSRGDREFSGELFF. DNA of the CDR3: TGCGCCAGCAGTAGGGGGGACAGGGAATTTTCCGGGGAGCTGTTTTTT.